These 15 T cell receptor beta chains were sequenced from one sample in a study of regulatory and conventional T cells in RAG deficiency. The repertoire was sequenced with immunoSEQ multiplex PCR; TCRdb's copy has only in-frame clones and lacks some. This table has around 25,000 clones, around 95% appearing once. Genomic DNA came from blood conventional CD4+ T cells gated CD25-low CD127-high. These records were also assigned to another study, of regulatory T cells. From that study: The PCR used 52 TRBV and 13 TRBJ primers.

Sequencing was carried out using CD25- CD4+ T cells sorted from blood. Source of these receptors: a human donor in good health.

This rearrangement joins TRBV11-2 to TRBJ2-1; TRBD2 aligns across 12 bases. V gave up 5 bases and J gave up 4 bases; unmatched junction bases: 6. This CDR3 spans 16 amino acids. Germline-derived CDR1 and CDR2 are SGHAT and FQNNGV. The CDR3 region is CASSNLLAGGYNEQFF. The CDR3 DNA is TGTGCCAGCAGCAACCTACTAGCGGGGGGATACAATGAGCAGTTCTTC.

V is TRBV5-4 and J is TRBJ2-7; D is unresolved. Trimming removed 0 bases at V and 3 bases at J, with 16 bases between. The germline CDR1 and CDR2 sequences are SGHNT and YYREEE (reference sequence). The CDR3 length is 16 residues. The CDR3 sequence: CASSLGWSRSNYEQYF. The CDR3 DNA is TGTGCCAGCAGCTTGGGGTGGAGTAGGTCGAACTACGAGCAGTACTTC.

The V call is TRBV19, the J call TRBJ2-7; 8 positions agree with TRBD2. Germline V gene lookup returns CDR1 LNHDA and CDR2 SQIVND (reference sequence). The CDR3 consists of 14 residues. V lost 3 bases, J lost 3 bases, and 4 bases stayed unmatched. CDR3 in DNA: TGTGCCAGTAGTATTCGAGCGGGGGACTACGAGCAGTACTTC. This encodes CASSIRAGDYEQYF. Based on the CDR3 plus reference TRBV19 and TRBJ2-7, the full variable domain is DGGITQSPKYLFRKEGQNVTLSCEQNLNHDAMYWYRQDPGQGLRLIYYSQIVNDFQKGDIAEGYSVSREKKESFPLTVTSAQKNPTAFYLCASSIRAGDYEQYFGPGTRLTVT.

The chain combines TRBV7-9 with TRBJ1-1, with 7 positions matching TRBD1. Trimming at V came to 6 bases and at J to 0 bases, leaving 4 bases not matched to a gene. This CDR3 comprises 14 residues. Germline CDR1 reads SEHNR; CDR2 reads FQNEAQ (reference sequence). Here the CDR3 reads CASSTGTVNTEAFF. In nucleotides, the CDR3 is TGTGCCAGCAGTACCGGGACAGTGAACACTGAAGCTTTCTTT.

The chain links TRBV30 to TRBJ2-7; D is unresolved. This CDR3 contains 11 residues. V was clipped by 4 bases and J by 5 bases, with 9 bases between them. Germline CDR1 reads GTSNPN; CDR2 reads SVGIG (reference sequence). The CDR3 nucleotides are TGTGCCTGGACATCTACCCACGAGCAGTACTTC. This encodes CAWTSTHEQYF.

The J gene is TRBJ2-3, the V gene TRBV5-1, with D maybe TRBD1 (6 bases). CDR3 size: 15 residues. V was cut by 3 bases and J by 4 bases, with 15 bases left in between. Germline V CDR1 and CDR2: SGHRS, YFSETQ. The CDR3 protein is CASSSGTPGADTQYF. In nucleotides, the CDR3 is TGCGCCAGCAGCTCCGGGACACCAGGCGCAGATACGCAGTATTTT.

The sample holds one count of this clone. CDR3 sequence: CASGLVNKDTLAKNIQYF. CDR3 DNA: TGTGCTAGTGGTTTGGTAAATAAGGACACTCTAGCCAAAAACATTCAGTACTTC. V usage is TRBV12-5 and J usage is TRBJ2-4; D possibly corresponds to TRBD1 (5 bases). V was cut by 0 bases and J by 0 bases, with 15 bases left in between. Looked up from germline, CDR1 is LGHNT and CDR2 is FRNRAP. CDR3 size: 18 residues.

The chain couples TRBV18 to TRBJ1-2; D might be TRBD1 (5 bases). The CDR3 runs to 14 residues. Germline V gene data show CDR1 as KGHSH and CDR2 as LQKENI. The V end lost 2 bases, the J end lost 1 base, and 8 bases lay between the germline ends. The CDR3 DNA follows: TGTGCCAGCTCACCAAGGGGCGATAACTATGGCTACACCTTC. Its translation is CASSPRGDNYGYTF.

This rearrangement joins TRBV6-1 to TRBJ2-5, with TRBD1 matching over 8 bases. V trimming: 5 bases; J trimming: 5 bases; junction bases outside the gene matches: 7. The CDR3 sequence is 14 residues long. Per germline, CDR1 MNHNS and CDR2 SASEGT. This CDR3 reads CASSLDRGRETQYF. CDR3 in DNA: TGTGCCAGCAGTCTAGACAGGGGAAGGGAGACCCAGTACTTC.

The J gene is TRBJ1-2, the V gene TRBV7-2; maybe TRBD1 (5 bases). CDR1 is SGHTA, CDR2 FQGNSA, per germline. The CDR3 extends over 14 amino acids. Between the trimmed V and J ends, which lost 1 base and 8 bases, there was a span of 14 bases. CDR3 bases: TGTGCCAGCAGCTTAGTAAAACAGGCAGAAGGCTACACCTTC. Protein: CASSLVKQAEGYTF.

The chain carries TRBV30 and TRBJ2-3; unclear D gene. The CDR3 length is 13 residues. Deletions cut 8 bases from V and 4 bases from J, with 16 bases between. Looked up from germline, CDR1 is GTSNPN and CDR2 is SVGIG (reference sequence). The CDR3 nucleotides read TGTGCCGGAGAGGTCCCCTCCTCAGATACGCAGTATTTT. Amino acid sequence: CAGEVPSSDTQYF.

The CDR3 protein is CASGLWGGDEQYF. CDR3 sequence (DNA): TGTGCTAGTGGTTTGTGGGGGGGTGACGAGCAGTACTTC. The chain has TRBV12-5 and TRBJ2-7; TRBD2 matches at 7 bases. This CDR3 is 13 amino acids long. V dropped 2 bases and J dropped 5; count of bases not matched to a gene: 3. CDR1 is LGHNT and CDR2 is FRNRAP in the germline V gene.

This clone was detected a few times. This rearrangement joins TRBV7-8 to TRBJ2-7; 8 bases align to TRBD1. The CDR3 is 15 residues long. Germline CDR1 reads SGHVS; CDR2 reads FQNEAQ. Trimming at V came to 1 base and at J to 1 base, leaving 3 bases not matched to a gene. CDR3 coding DNA: TGTGCCAGCAGCTTAGGGACAGGGATGTCCTACGAGCAGTACTTC. Translating gives CASSLGTGMSYEQYF. Full variable domain (missing parts from reference TRBV7-8 and TRBJ2-7): GAGVSQSPRYKVAKRGQDVALRCDPISGHVSLFWYQQALGQGPEFLTYFQNEAQLDKSGLPSDRFFAERPEGSVSTLKIQRTQQEDSAVYLCASSLGTGMSYEQYFGPGTRLTVT.

V gene TRBV5-5 combines with J gene TRBJ2-3; possibly TRBD2 for D (5 bases). The germline V gene has CDR1 SGHKS and CDR2 YYEKEE (reference sequence). The germline V and J ends were trimmed by 4 bases and 0 bases, with 9 bases remaining between them. The CDR3 consists of 14 residues. The CDR3 coding sequence is TGTGCCAGCAGCCGGGATCTTAGCACAGATACGCAGTATTTT. Translation: CASSRDLSTDTQYF.

This chain joins TRBV5-1 and TRBJ1-6, with 9 bases that match TRBD1. Germline trimming cut 4 bases from V and 5 bases from J; bases unmatched to any gene: 4. The CDR3 extends over 15 amino acids. Germline V lookup: CDR1 SGHRS, CDR2 YFSETQ. The CDR3 nucleotides read TGCGCCAGCAGCCCAAGGGACAGGGATAATTCACCCCTCCACTTT. Translated, it gives CASSPRDRDNSPLHF.